This T cell receptor (beta chain) was sequenced during a study of T-cell memory formation after mild COVID-19. 5'RACE with constant-segment primers yielded barcoded, UMI-tagged TCR alpha and TCR beta cDNA libraries. TCRdb used MiXCR to reprocess the 5' RACE reads, holding one entry per CDR3 protein. The profile shows fewer than 300,000 distinct CDR3 sequences, 16% of them singletons. This clonotype was seen a handful of times. The target antigen is unknown. The V end was cut by 5 bases, the J end by 6 bases, with 10 bases between. This CDR3 spans 12 amino acids. CDR1 SEHNR and CDR2 FQNEAQ come from the germline V gene (reference sequence). Study-level points and caveats: Specificity for SARS-CoV-2 was not confirmed among the second-wave clones peaking on day 37. Researchers report contracting CD4+ clones mostly in CM and EM, with CD8+ clones in EMRA. CD4+ bias marked clones expanding day 15 to 37, unlike balanced contracting clones.

The TCR comes from a man aged 18 to 30 who had mild COVID-19 (a few samples of this study predate the infection). Cell type and time point are not known. This chain connects TRBV7-9 to TRBJ1-2, with D hard to call. Source material: PBMCs or a T cell subset sorted from them (not recorded which). CDR3 bases: TGTGCCAGCAGCCCGACACCCAATGGCTACACCTTC. Translation: CASSPTPNGYTF.